This TCR beta chain was captured by sequencing in a study of blood T cell repertoires in COVID-19. Turning to the study itself: Collection of acute and convalescent COVID-19 samples took place in the United States, Italy and Spain. Sample material is recorded as cDNA or gDNA derived from T cells, B-cell-depleted T cells, or PBMCs.

Germline values: CDR1 KGHSH, CDR2 LQKENI. Trimming removed 2 bases at V and 4 bases at J, with 9 bases between. This CDR3 spans 13 amino acids. How the authors handled the data: Reference gene primer amplification yielded estimated nucleated cell counts. The repertoire was sequenced with immunoSEQ multiplex PCR; TCRdb's copy has only in-frame clones and lacks some. V and J calls and clone size are those listed in that table; D and trimming were worked out from the DNA. The sample shows 250,000 to 300,000 clones, 75% to 85% of them seen only once. The source is a man over 45 with active or convalescent COVID-19. The sequenced material came from peripheral blood. The chain links TRBV18 to TRBJ2-7; D not certain. This CDR3 reads CASSPINIYEQYF. As DNA, the CDR3 is TGTGCCAGCTCACCAATAAATATATACGAGCAGTACTTC.